The 30 T cell receptor beta chains below all came from one sample that was sequenced in a study of blood T cell repertoires in COVID-19. Assay: immunoSEQ multiplex PCR; the TCRdb copy retains only in-frame clones and omits some. The table lists over 600,000 clones, 85% to 90% of them singletons. Sequenced: peripheral blood. These receptors all stem from a woman aged 18-29 years with acute or convalescent COVID-19.

The V gene is TRBV7-8, the J gene TRBJ1-3; D not resolved. V shed 3 bases and J shed 0 bases, with 18 bases lying between them. This CDR3 region has 18 residues. Germline values: CDR1 SGHVS, CDR2 FQNEAQ. The CDR3 nucleotides read TGTGCCAGCAGCTTCCAGTCGGACTTTACGAGCTCTGGAAACACCATATATTTT. Encoded protein: CASSFQSDFTSSGNTIYF. The complete variable domain, with remaining parts taken from reference TRBV7-8 and TRBJ1-3, reads GAGVSQSPRYKVAKRGQDVALRCDPISGHVSLFWYQQALGQGPEFLTYFQNEAQLDKSGLPSDRFFAERPEGSVSTLKIQRTQQEDSAVYLCASSFQSDFTSSGNTIYFGEGSWLTVV.

The rearrangement uses TRBV24-1 and TRBJ2-3; TRBD2 matches 15 bases. V lost 5 bases and J lost 1; bases outside the gene matches: 12. Looked up from germline, CDR1 is KGHDR and CDR2 is SFDVKD. CDR3 length: 20 residues. The CDR3 region has the DNA TGTGCCACCAGTGGCGCCGGACTAGCGGGGGGGCTTGGGGGCACAGATACGCAGTATTTT. This codes for CATSGAGLAGGLGGTDTQYF.

V usage is TRBV25-1 and J usage is TRBJ1-2, with a possible D match to TRBD1 (6 bases). This CDR3 comprises 14 residues. V was trimmed by 5 bases and J by 7 bases, leaving 17 bases between them. Germline V gene data show CDR1 as MGHDK and CDR2 as SYGVNS. The CDR3, as DNA: TGTGCCAGCAGTCTAACCGGGACAATTCTTGGCTACACCTTC. It translates to CASSLTGTILGYTF.

The V gene is TRBV12-5, the J gene TRBJ2-2; no reliable D call. V lost 7 bases and J 1 base, leaving 16 bases between the germline ends. Germline V CDR1 and CDR2: LGHNT, FRNRAP. This CDR3 comprises 16 residues. DNA of the CDR3: TGTGCTAGTGACTTCGCAAGGCCGGGGAACACCGGGGAGCTGTTTTTT. Translation: CASDFARPGNTGELFF.

This chain joins TRBV2 and TRBJ2-2; perhaps TRBD2 as D (6 bases). V was shortened by 4 bases and J by 2 bases, with 14 bases between the two germline ends. Germline-derived CDR1 and CDR2 are SNHLY and FYNNEI. The CDR3 runs 16 residues. The CDR3 loop is CASSATSMGNTGELFF. The CDR3 DNA reads as TGTGCCAGCAGTGCAACTAGCATGGGTAACACCGGGGAGCTGTTTTTT. Together with reference TRBV2 and TRBJ2-2, the CDR3 gives the full variable domain: EPEVTQTPSHQVTQMGQEVILRCVPISNHLYFYWYRQILGQKVEFLVSFYNNEISEKSEIFDDQFSVERPDGSNFTLKIRSTKLEDSAMYFCASSATSMGNTGELFFGEGSRLTVL.

V gene TRBV20-1 combines with J gene TRBJ1-5; a possible D gene is TRBD1 (5 bases). CDR1 DFQATT and CDR2 SNEGSKA come from the germline V gene (reference sequence). This CDR3 spans 15 amino acids. V dropped 3 bases and J dropped 3 bases, with 15 bases sitting between them. The CDR3 sequence: CSASRGGQHNQPQHF. Written as DNA, the CDR3 is TGCAGTGCTAGTAGGGGTGGGCAGCACAATCAGCCCCAGCATTTT.

V and J are TRBV6-1 and TRBJ1-5; 9 bases match TRBD1. Losses at the gene ends were 4 bases for V and 2 bases for J; bases not matched to a gene: 6. CDR1 MNHNS and CDR2 SASEGT come from the germline V gene. This CDR3 region has 16 residues. The DNA for the CDR3 is TGTGCCAGCAGTGTCGTACAGGGGGCGGGCAATCAGCCCCAGCATTTT. This encodes CASSVVQGAGNQPQHF.

The rearrangement joins TRBV5-1 to TRBJ2-3; tentatively, D is TRBD2 (6 bases). The CDR3 has 15 residues. Germline V CDR1 and CDR2: SGHRS, YFSETQ. The V end was cut by 1 base, the J end by 0 bases, with 9 bases between. The DNA for the CDR3 is TGCGCCAGCAGCTTGCGGGGGTCTAGCACAGATACGCAGTATTTT. It encodes CASSLRGSSTDTQYF. Full variable domain (rest looked up from reference TRBV5-1 and TRBJ2-3): KAGVTQTPRYLIKTRGQQVTLSCSPISGHRSVSWYQQTPGQGLQFLFEYFSETQRNKGNFPGRFSGRQFSNSRSEMNVSTLELGDSALYLCASSLRGSSTDTQYFGPGTRLTVL.

The count of this clone is one. This chain connects TRBV11-2 to TRBJ2-3, with 14 bases aligning to TRBD2. This CDR3 region has 16 residues. Per germline, CDR1 SGHAT and CDR2 FQNNGV. J gave up 2 bases and V 3 bases, and 1 base lay outside the gene matches. CDR3 bases: TGTGCCAGCAGCTTGGGACTAGCGGGGGTCACAGATACGCAGTATTTT. This gives the protein CASSLGLAGVTDTQYF.

V usage is TRBV3-1 (or the pseudogene TRBV3-2) and J usage is TRBJ2-7, with 7 bases fitting TRBD2. Trimming at V came to 3 bases and at J to 9 bases, leaving 5 bases not matched to a gene. The germline V gene encodes CDR1 LGHDT and CDR2 YNNKEL (reference sequence). CDR3 length equals 12 residues. The CDR3, as DNA: TGTGCCAGCAGCCATCCGGGCGGGGGGCAGTACTTC. It translates to CASSHPGGGQYF.

The chain links TRBV3-1 (or the pseudogene TRBV3-2) to TRBJ2-2; TRBD1 aligns across 8 bases. Germline V gene lookup returns CDR1 LGHDT and CDR2 YNNKEL (reference sequence). The V and J ends lost 4 bases and 7 bases, in that order; junction bases with no gene match: 8. The CDR3 is 15 residues long. The chain's CDR3 is CASSPSDRADGELFF. DNA of the CDR3: TGTGCCAGCAGCCCCTCGGACAGGGCGGACGGGGAGCTGTTTTTT.

The chain uses TRBV21-1 and TRBJ1-5; TRBD1 is the table's D call and was not checked against the DNA. TRBV21-1 corresponds to a pseudogene. CDR3 size: 14 residues. The CDR3 spells CASSSRTANQPQHF. The CDR3, as DNA: TGTGCCAGCAGCAGTCGAACAGCCAATCAGCCCCAGCATTTT.

Remarks on this clone: One end of the junction varies from germline; a read error may be responsible. The chain carries TRBV6-5 and TRBJ2-1; 10 positions match TRBD1. CDR1 is MNHEY and CDR2 is SVGAGI in the germline V gene. The CDR3 totals 15 residues. The CDR3 DNA reads as TGTGCCAGCCGACGCCCGGGACAGGGGTACAGTGAGCAGTTCTTC. It specifies CASRRPGQGYSEQFF.

The rearrangement uses TRBV2 and TRBJ1-4; a possible D gene is TRBD1 (5 bases). CDR3 length: 15 residues. Germline V lookup: CDR1 SNHLY, CDR2 FYNNEI. V gave up 5 bases and J gave up 0 bases, with 10 bases separating them. CDR3 protein: CASSRTTSTNEKLFF. The DNA of the CDR3 is TGTGCCAGCAGTCGGACAACCTCAACTAATGAAAAACTGTTTTTT.

The gene calls are TRBV6-1 and TRBJ2-5, with 10 bases lining up with TRBD2. From germline, CDR1 is MNHNS and CDR2 SASEGT. The CDR3 covers 16 residues. The ends lost 4 bases at V and 6 bases at J; junction bases unmatched: 11. This chain's CDR3 is CASSGGTSDGGKTQYF. CDR3 bases: TGTGCCAGCAGTGGAGGGACTAGCGACGGGGGAAAGACCCAGTACTTC.

The chain couples TRBV7-9 to TRBJ2-7, with TRBD1 matching over 8 bases. Germline values: CDR1 SEHNR, CDR2 FQNEAQ (reference sequence). The V and J ends lost 1 base and 2 bases, in that order; junction bases with no gene match: 7. This CDR3 has 16 amino acids. CDR3 sequence: CASSLGGTGRPYEQYF. The CDR3 nucleotides read TGTGCCAGCAGCTTAGGCGGGACAGGCCGTCCCTACGAGCAGTACTTC. Looking up the rest from reference TRBV7-9 and TRBJ2-7 gives the full variable domain: DTGVSQNPRHKITKRGQNVTFRCDPISEHNRLYWYRQTLGQGPEFLTYFQNEAQLEKSRLLSDRFSAERPKGSFSTLEIQRTEQGDSAMYLCASSLGGTGRPYEQYFGPGTRLTVT.

V gene TRBV3-1 (or the pseudogene TRBV3-2) combines with J gene TRBJ2-5; 13 bases line up with TRBD2. Trimming at V came to 3 bases and at J to 4 bases, leaving 8 bases not matched to a gene. This CDR3 is 17 amino acids long. The germline V gene has CDR1 LGHDT and CDR2 YNNKEL (reference sequence). CDR3 protein: CASSHPQLAGGRETQYF. CDR3 DNA sequence: TGTGCCAGCAGCCACCCCCAACTAGCGGGGGGGCGAGAGACCCAGTACTTC.

This chain uses TRBV7-2 with TRBJ2-2; D is perhaps TRBD1 (6 bases). Per germline, CDR1 SGHTA and CDR2 FQGNSA. The ends were cut back, 4 bases at V and 6 bases at J, with 12 bases in the middle. The CDR3 is 14 amino acids. DNA for the CDR3: TGTGCCAGCAGCTCAGGGGCCGTCCCCGGGGAGCTGTTTTTT. This sequence encodes CASSSGAVPGELFF.

The chain joins TRBV28 to TRBJ1-2, with TRBD1 matching 7 bases. This CDR3 is 15 amino acids long. The trim removed 5 bases at V and 6 bases at J, leaving 12 bases unmatched. Germline V lookup: CDR1 MDHEN, CDR2 SYDVKM. The CDR3 bases are TGTGCCAGCAGTCCAAATCAAAGACAGGGTGATGGCTACACCTTC. Translating it yields CASSPNQRQGDGYTF.

The V gene is TRBV7-2, the J gene TRBJ1-2; D gene unclear. Germline V gene sequence: CDR1 SGHTA, CDR2 FQGNSA. Trimming removed 0 bases at V and 0 bases at J, with 14 bases between. This CDR3 spans 17 amino acids. This CDR3 is CASSLAQGRISNYGYTF. The CDR3 DNA is TGTGCCAGCAGCTTAGCGCAAGGGAGAATCTCTAACTATGGCTACACCTTC.

For this clone: This sample also contains other DNA sequences that code for the same CDR3. This rearrangement joins TRBV9 to TRBJ1-1; possible D gene TRBD1, 6 bases. V was shortened by 7 bases and J by 1 base, with 8 bases between the two germline ends. The length of the CDR3 is 12 residues. The germline CDR1 and CDR2 sequences are SGDLS and YYNGEE. The CDR3 DNA reads TGTGCCAGCTCGGACAGGAACACTGAAGCTTTCTTT. Protein sequence: CASSDRNTEAFF. Combining the CDR3 with reference TRBV9 and TRBJ1-1 gives the whole variable domain DSGVTQTPKHLITATGQRVTLRCSPRSGDLSVYWYQQSLDQGLQFLIQYYNGEERAKGNILERFSAQQFPDLHSELNLSSLELGDSALYFCASSDRNTEAFFGQGTRLTVV.

A note on this clone: Other nucleotide sequences in the sample specify the same CDR3. V is TRBV30 and J is TRBJ1-5; the D is unclear. CDR1 GTSNPN and CDR2 SVGIG come from the germline V gene (reference sequence). Trimming left V 2 bases short and J 0 bases short, with 5 bases between. The length of the CDR3 is 13 residues. The CDR3: CAWSLNSNQPQHF. In nucleotides, the CDR3 is TGTGCCTGGAGTCTTAATAGCAATCAGCCCCAGCATTTT.

This clone was seen only once. V and J are TRBV19 and TRBJ2-1, with D perhaps matching TRBD2 (6 bases). Trimming removed 7 bases from V and 4 bases from J, with 14 bases in between. Germline CDR1 and CDR2: LNHDA and SQIVND (reference sequence). The CDR3 has 14 amino acids. CDR3 protein: CASIIGGFYNEQFF. CDR3 coding DNA: TGTGCCAGTATCATCGGGGGATTTTACAATGAGCAGTTCTTC. The whole variable domain, filled in from reference TRBV19 and TRBJ2-1, reads DGGITQSPKYLFRKEGQNVTLSCEQNLNHDAMYWYRQDPGQGLRLIYYSQIVNDFQKGDIAEGYSVSREKKESFPLTVTSAQKNPTAFYLCASIIGGFYNEQFFGPGTRLTVL.

The chain joins TRBV6-2 or TRBV6-3 to TRBJ2-1; no clear D gene. CDR1 and CDR2 (germline): MNHEY, SVGEGT. The length of the CDR3 is 14 residues. V lost 3 bases to trimming and J lost 0 bases, with 6 bases between them. The CDR3 reads CASSYHSSYNEQFF. CDR3 sequence (DNA): TGTGCCAGCAGTTATCACAGCTCCTACAATGAGCAGTTCTTC.

The chain links TRBV18 to TRBJ2-7; maybe TRBD2 (6 bases). Trimming shortened V by 1 base and J by 0 bases, and 10 bases separated the two germline ends. Germline CDR1 reads KGHSH; CDR2 reads LQKENI. The CDR3 spans 15 residues. The CDR3 DNA reads TGTGCCAGCTCACCACTGCGGGGATTCTCCTACGAGCAGTACTTC. Encoded protein: CASSPLRGFSYEQYF.

The V and J genes are TRBV4-2 and TRBJ2-7; a weak D match, TRBD2 (5 bases). Germline V lookup: CDR1 LGHNA, CDR2 YNFKEQ. Trimming took 1 base from V and 4 from J, leaving 11 bases between them. This CDR3 region has 14 residues. The DNA of the CDR3 is TGTGCCAGCAGCCAAGCGGGGAGCGCTTACGAGCAGTACTTC. Protein product: CASSQAGSAYEQYF.

This clone has only one observation. The J gene is TRBJ2-1, the V gene TRBV18; TRBD2 aligns across 12 bases. Germline V gene sequence: CDR1 KGHSH, CDR2 LQKENI. Trimming took 0 bases from V and 4 from J; bases not matched to a gene: 4. This CDR3 region has 17 residues. CDR3 sequence reads: CASSPPGLAGNYNEQFF. DNA of the CDR3: TGTGCCAGCTCACCACCGGGACTAGCGGGTAATTACAATGAGCAGTTCTTC.

The chain has TRBV2 and TRBJ2-1, with 14 bases matching TRBD2. The junction had 4 bases not matched to a gene; V was cut back by 4 bases and J by 8 bases. CDR3 length: 15 residues. Germline V gives CDR1 SNHLY, CDR2 FYNNEI. The CDR3, as DNA: TGTGCCAGCAGTGGGACTAGCGGGGGGTGGGATGAGCAGTTCTTC. Residues: CASSGTSGGWDEQFF. The full variable domain, with the rest looked up from reference TRBV2 and TRBJ2-1, is EPEVTQTPSHQVTQMGQEVILRCVPISNHLYFYWYRQILGQKVEFLVSFYNNEISEKSEIFDDQFSVERPDGSNFTLKIRSTKLEDSAMYFCASSGTSGGWDEQFFGPGTRLTVL.

To note about this clone: Compared with germline, one end of the junction differs, possibly owing to a read error. V usage is TRBV5-6 and J usage is TRBJ2-7, with 7 nucleotides matching TRBD1. There are 14 residues in the CDR3. The germline V gene encodes CDR1 SGHDT and CDR2 YYEEEE. CDR3 in amino acids: CASTLGQGVNEQYF. In DNA, the CDR3 is TGTGCCAGCACCTTGGGGCAGGGGGTCAACGAGCAGTACTTC.

The chain uses TRBV6-5 and TRBJ2-3, with 7 positions matching TRBD1. From germline, CDR1 is MNHEY and CDR2 SVGAGI. Trimming cost V 0 bases and J 4 bases; bases outside gene matches: 7. This CDR3 is 16 amino acids long. The CDR3 nucleotides are TGTGCCAGCAGTTACTCGAACAGGGGTGGCCCAGATACGCAGTATTTT. It yields the protein CASSYSNRGGPDTQYF.